This TCR beta chain was observed in a study of blood T cell repertoires in COVID-19. Measured with immunoSEQ multiplex PCR; TCRdb has only the in-frame clones, and not every one. The data show around 300,000 clones, with around 86% seen just once and less than 1% held by the top ten. Germline CDR1 is LNHDA and CDR2 is SQIVND (reference sequence). This CDR3 contains 15 residues. The junction had 11 bases not matched to a gene; V was cut back by 7 bases and J by 4 bases. Input material: peripheral blood. The source of this sequence is a woman in her thirties or forties who had recovered from COVID-19. The V and J genes are TRBV19 and TRBJ1-2; 8 nucleotides agree with TRBD1. The CDR3 region is CASIDVGGQAYGYTF. CDR3 bases: TGTGCCAGTATTGACGTGGGGGGACAGGCCTATGGCTACACCTTC. The full variable domain, with the rest looked up from reference TRBV19 and TRBJ1-2, is DGGITQSPKYLFRKEGQNVTLSCEQNLNHDAMYWYRQDPGQGLRLIYYSQIVNDFQKGDIAEGYSVSREKKESFPLTVTSAQKNPTAFYLCASIDVGGQAYGYTFGSGTRLTVV.